This T cell receptor (beta chain) was retrieved from a study of a mutant IDH1 vaccine in newly diagnosed glioma. Study summary: Patients under treatment included about 60% males and approximately 38% females and had a mean age of around 40 years. Former treatment meant radiotherapy, temozolomide, or both; the majority had gotten both. Study findings and constraints: It seemed that pseudoprogression was not linked to changes in the top peripheral T cell clonotypes.

V lost 0 bases, J lost 5 bases, and 8 bases lay in between. CDR1 and CDR2 (germline): MNHNY, SVGAGI (reference sequence). CDR3 size: 14 residues. This sample's time point: week 5, during vaccination. What each vaccine dose contained was 300 ug of mutant IDH1 20-mer peptide, accompanied by topical imiquimod. The donors' diagnosis was new WHO grade 3 or 4 astrocytoma that was IDH1-mutant and ATRX-lost. Clones were sequenced by immunoSEQ multiplex PCR, and TCRdb holds only the in-frame ones, with some missing. The sample shows around 25,000 clones, roughly 80% of them seen only once. Concerning this clone: Its antigen is as yet unknown.

The source material was PBMCs, sampled from a glioma patient whose treatment included an IDH1 peptide vaccine. This receptor was identified in a man aged 40-49 years with glioma. Some clones in this sample may be carry-over from other donors' samples. The rearrangement joins TRBV6-6 to TRBJ2-1, with D unclear. The CDR3 protein is CASSYSRLDNEQFF. CDR3 nucleotides: TGTGCCAGCAGTTACTCGAGGCTGGACAATGAGCAGTTCTTC.